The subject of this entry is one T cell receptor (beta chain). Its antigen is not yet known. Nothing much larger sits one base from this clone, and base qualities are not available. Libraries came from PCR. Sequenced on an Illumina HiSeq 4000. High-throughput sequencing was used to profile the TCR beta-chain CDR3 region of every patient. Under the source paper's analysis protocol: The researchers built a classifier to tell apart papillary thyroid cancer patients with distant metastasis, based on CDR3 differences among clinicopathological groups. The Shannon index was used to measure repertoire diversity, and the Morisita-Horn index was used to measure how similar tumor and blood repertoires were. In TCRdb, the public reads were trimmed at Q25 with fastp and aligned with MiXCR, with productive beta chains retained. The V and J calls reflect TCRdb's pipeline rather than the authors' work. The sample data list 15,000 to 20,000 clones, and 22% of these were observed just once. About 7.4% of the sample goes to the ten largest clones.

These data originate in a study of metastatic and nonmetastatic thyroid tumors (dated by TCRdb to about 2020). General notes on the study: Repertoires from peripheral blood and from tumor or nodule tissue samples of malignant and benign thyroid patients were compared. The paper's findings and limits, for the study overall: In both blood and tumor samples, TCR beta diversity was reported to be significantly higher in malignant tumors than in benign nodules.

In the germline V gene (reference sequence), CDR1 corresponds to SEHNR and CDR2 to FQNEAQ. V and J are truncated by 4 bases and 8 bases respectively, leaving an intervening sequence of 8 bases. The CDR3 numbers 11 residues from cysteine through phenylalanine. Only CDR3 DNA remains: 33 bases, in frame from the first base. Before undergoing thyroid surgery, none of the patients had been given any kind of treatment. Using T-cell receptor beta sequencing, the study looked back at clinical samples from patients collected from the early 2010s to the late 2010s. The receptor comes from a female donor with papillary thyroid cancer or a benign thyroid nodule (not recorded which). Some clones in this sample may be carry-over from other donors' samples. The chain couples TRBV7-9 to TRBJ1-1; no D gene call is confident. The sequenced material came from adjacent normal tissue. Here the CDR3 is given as CASSSSLEAFF. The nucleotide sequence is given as TGTGCCAGCAGCTCCTCCTTAGAAGCTTTCTTT.